The 14 T cell receptor beta chains below were found in one sample sequenced in a study of blood T cell repertoires in COVID-19 (dated by TCRdb to the early 2020s). The method was the immunoSEQ multiplex PCR assay. TCRdb provides this immuneACCESS table in a form limited to in-frame rearrangements. Some clones are lacking; in checked studies, under half of them reflect an unresolved V gene, and why the rest are absent is not known. Present in this sample are over 300,000 clones, around nine tenths of which were seen just once. Around a tenth of the sample comes from the top ten. The specimen sequenced was PBMCs or T cells enriched from blood (not recorded which). The receptors derive from a woman between 40 and 55 years old who had recovered from COVID-19.

V is TRBV10-3 and J is TRBJ1-2, with a tentative D call TRBD1 (6 bases). This CDR3 has 14 amino acids. Between the trimmed V and J ends, which lost 10 bases and 6 bases, there was a span of 21 bases. From germline, CDR1 is ENHRY and CDR2 SYGVKD. CDR3 loop: CATRALSGGDGYTF. The CDR3, as DNA: TGTGCCACGAGGGCCCTGTCGGGGGGCGATGGCTACACCTTC.

The chain joins TRBV5-1 to TRBJ2-7; 7 bases match TRBD1. Germline V CDR1 and CDR2: SGHRS, YFSETQ. Trimming at V came to 4 bases and at J to 6 bases, leaving 7 bases not matched to a gene. The CDR3 loop spans 13 amino acids. In DNA, the CDR3 is TGCGCCAGCAGCCTGGACAGGTTTGGCGAGCAGTACTTC. Its translation is CASSLDRFGEQYF.

This clone has only one observation. The chain employs TRBV9 and TRBJ2-1; 10 bases line up with TRBD1. The CDR3 loop spans 15 amino acids. After removal of 0 bases from V and 7 bases from J, the junction contained 4 bases not matched to a gene. Looked up from germline, CDR1 is SGDLS and CDR2 is YYNGEE. The CDR3 DNA sequence: TGTGCCAGCAGCGTAGGGACAGGGGGAGGGAATGAGCAGTTCTTC. This sequence encodes CASSVGTGGGNEQFF.

The chain carries TRBV7-8 and TRBJ1-5, with 10 bases lining up with TRBD1. V lost 0 bases, J lost 2 bases, and 4 bases stayed unmatched. CDR3 length equals 17 residues. In germline, CDR1 is SGHVS, CDR2 FQNEAQ. The CDR3 coding sequence is TGTGCCAGCAGCTTAGCGGGGGACAGGGGCGGCAATCAGCCCCAGCATTTT. Its translation is CASSLAGDRGGNQPQHF. Based on the CDR3 plus reference TRBV7-8 and TRBJ1-5, the full variable domain is GAGVSQSPRYKVAKRGQDVALRCDPISGHVSLFWYQQALGQGPEFLTYFQNEAQLDKSGLPSDRFFAERPEGSVSTLKIQRTQQEDSAVYLCASSLAGDRGGNQPQHFGDGTRLSIL.

V is TRBV19 and J is TRBJ1-6; D is unresolved. Trimming pared 4 bases from V and 3 bases from J, leaving 4 bases between. Germline CDR1 reads LNHDA; CDR2 reads SQIVND (reference sequence). CDR3 length: 13 residues. CDR3 loop: CASSNGYNSPLHF. CDR3 in DNA: TGTGCCAGTAGTAACGGCTATAATTCACCCCTCCACTTT.

On this clone itself: The junction and the germline gene differ at one end; a read error may be behind it. The V call is TRBV2, the J call TRBJ1-4; D perhaps matches TRBD1 (6 bases). Germline V lookup: CDR1 SNHLY, CDR2 FYNNEI. The CDR3 has 13 residues. The CDR3 DNA is TGTACCAGCAGTGAACAGGGCTATGAAAAACTGTTTTTT. This encodes CTSSEQGYEKLFF. Full variable domain (rest looked up from reference TRBV2 and TRBJ1-4): EPEVTQTPSHQVTQMGQEVILRCVPISNHLYFYWYRQILGQKVEFLVSFYNNEISEKSEIFDDQFSVERPDGSNFTLKIRSTKLEDSAMYFCTSSEQGYEKLFFGSGTQLSVL.

The rearrangement joins TRBV27 to TRBJ2-7, with D tentatively TRBD1 (6 bases). This CDR3 region has 15 residues. Trimming removed 6 bases from V and 3 bases from J, with 18 bases in between. Germline CDR1 reads MNHEY; CDR2 reads SMNVEV (reference sequence). CDR3 nucleotide sequence: TGTGCCAGCAGCCCCGCATCAACAGGGATCTACGAGCAGTACTTC. It specifies CASSPASTGIYEQYF.

The CDR3 is CASSLASGYNEQFF. DNA of the CDR3: TGTGCCAGCTCCCTGGCTAGCGGCTACAATGAGCAGTTCTTC. The chain employs TRBV3-1 (or the pseudogene TRBV3-2) and TRBJ2-1; 7 bases are shared with TRBD2. Germline V lookup: CDR1 LGHDT, CDR2 YNNKEL (reference sequence). The V segment lost 8 bases and the J segment 3 bases; nucleotides outside the gene matches: 7. This CDR3 has 14 amino acids.

The rearrangement links TRBV25-1 to TRBJ2-1; no definite D call. Germline lookup yields CDR1 MGHDK and CDR2 SYGVNS. V lost 7 bases and J lost 6, with 7 bases in between. There are 11 residues in the CDR3. Written as DNA, the CDR3 is TGTGCCAGCAATAGACTCAATGAGCAGTTCTTC. It yields the protein CASNRLNEQFF. Combining the CDR3 with reference TRBV25-1 and TRBJ2-1 gives the whole variable domain EADIYQTPRYLVIGTGKKITLECSQTMGHDKMYWYQQDPGMELHLIHYSYGVNSTEKGDLSSESTVSRIRTEHFPLTLESARPSHTSQYLCASNRLNEQFFGPGTRLTVL.

This clone is a singleton in its sample. The CDR3 DNA is TGTGCCAGTAGTATGATCCAAGTCTTGAGTCAGCCCCAGCATTTT. Translating gives CASSMIQVLSQPQHF. V is TRBV19 and J is TRBJ1-5; D uncertain. Trimming cost V 3 bases and J 6 bases, with 15 bases left between them. Looked up from germline, CDR1 is LNHDA and CDR2 is SQIVND (reference sequence). This CDR3 spans 15 amino acids.

This clone has only one observation. The chain combines TRBV7-9 with TRBJ2-3; 8 bases match TRBD1. J gave up 2 bases and V 1 base, and 8 bases lay outside the gene matches. Germline V gives CDR1 SEHNR, CDR2 FQNEAQ (reference sequence). This CDR3 is built from 17 residues. The CDR3: CASSLGYGQGNTDTQYF. The CDR3 DNA reads TGTGCCAGCAGCTTAGGCTATGGACAGGGTAACACAGATACGCAGTATTTT.

The chain carries TRBV7-3 and TRBJ2-3; 12 bases are a match to TRBD2. CDR3 size: 16 residues. Germline V lookup: CDR1 SGHTA, CDR2 FQGTGA. V shed 4 bases and J 3 bases; nucleotides not matched to a gene: 5. CDR3: CASSSPTSGGTDTQYF. The CDR3 coding sequence is TGTGCCAGCAGCTCACCGACTAGCGGGGGAACAGATACGCAGTATTTT. Using reference TRBV7-3 and TRBJ2-3 for the parts outside the CDR3, the full variable domain is GAGVSQTPSNKVTEKGKYVELRCDPISGHTALYWYRQSLGQGPEFLIYFQGTGAADDSGLPNDRFFAVRPEGSVSTLKIQRTERGDSAVYLCASSSPTSGGTDTQYFGPGTRLTVL.

Here the CDR3 reads CATSDLNREWETQYF. The CDR3 coding sequence is TGTGCCACCAGTGATTTGAACAGGGAGTGGGAGACCCAGTACTTC. This chain links TRBV24-1 with TRBJ2-5, with D possibly matching TRBD1 (6 bases). Trimming took 0 bases from V and 5 from J, leaving 12 bases between them. Germline CDR1 is KGHDR and CDR2 is SFDVKD. This CDR3 comprises 15 residues.

This clone was observed a single time. The chain uses TRBV7-3 and TRBJ2-3; 10 bases align to TRBD2. The CDR3 covers 16 residues. The trim removed 3 bases at V and 6 bases at J, leaving 9 bases unmatched. Germline CDR1 reads SGHTA; CDR2 reads FQGTGA. The CDR3 DNA sequence: TGTGCCAGCAGCTTGGAAGCGGGGGGGCCGGTGGATACGCAGTATTTT. Encoded protein: CASSLEAGGPVDTQYF. Variable domain in full (rest from reference TRBV7-3 and TRBJ2-3): GAGVSQTPSNKVTEKGKYVELRCDPISGHTALYWYRQSLGQGPEFLIYFQGTGAADDSGLPNDRFFAVRPEGSVSTLKIQRTERGDSAVYLCASSLEAGGPVDTQYFGPGTRLTVL.